This TCR beta chain was found in a study of technical replicates of blood from a few donors. This CDR3 is built from 15 residues. This clone came up a few times. The method was immunoSEQ multiplex PCR; TCRdb's version includes in-frame clones alone and lacks a portion of them. The table shows approximately 77,000 clones, with 85% to 95% occurring only once. This TCR came from a human donor in good health. Source material: T cells isolated from PBMCs. This chain joins TRBV21-1 and TRBJ1-2. TRBV21-1 is an annotated pseudogene. The CDR3 coding sequence is TGTGCCAGCAGCCCACGCCTCGCAGCGCCTTATGGCTACACCTTC. Translated: CASSPRLAAPYGYTF.